The 24 T cell receptor beta chains presented below share a single source sample, sequenced in a study of T cells in localized non-small cell lung cancer. The method was immunoSEQ multiplex PCR; TCRdb's version includes in-frame clones alone and lacks a portion of them. The sample shows about 43,000 clones, roughly nine tenths of them seen only once. The input for sequencing was PBMCs, taken before any cancer treatment. The receptors were sampled from a woman aged 40-70 years with stage II lung adenocarcinoma.

The chain joins TRBV11-3 to TRBJ2-5; 10 bases map to TRBD2. This CDR3 comprises 15 residues. CDR1 is SGHNT, CDR2 YENEEA, per germline. Trimming took 5 bases from V and 5 from J; bases not matched to a gene: 8. In nucleotides, the CDR3 is TGTGCCAGCAGCCCCATAGCGGGGGGACAGGAGACCCAGTACTTC. Encoded protein: CASSPIAGGQETQYF. The full variable domain, completed using reference TRBV11-3 and TRBJ2-5, is EAGVVQSPRYKIIEKKQPVAFWCNPISGHNTLYWYLQNLGQGPELLIRYENEEAVDDSQLPKDRFSAERLKGVDSTLKIQPAELGDSAVYLCASSPIAGGQETQYFGPGTRLLVL.

The chain recombines TRBV6-6 with TRBJ2-7; D unclear. This CDR3 has 12 residues. V was cut by 2 bases and J by 6 bases, with 8 bases left in between. Per the germline V gene, CDR1 is MNHNY and CDR2 is SVGAGI (reference sequence). CDR3 bases: TGTGCCAGCAGTTACCGGCCCGGCGAGCAGTACTTC. It specifies CASSYRPGEQYF.

The gene calls are TRBV15 and TRBJ2-1; no firm D call. The CDR3 contains 12 residues. Trimming took 0 bases from V and 7 from J, leaving 4 bases between them. Per germline, CDR1 LNHNV and CDR2 YYDKDF (reference sequence). For the CDR3, the DNA is TGTGCCACCAGCAGAGATGCGAATGAGCAGTTCTTC. It is translated as CATSRDANEQFF.

As concerns this clone: This specimen includes other DNA sequences encoding the same CDR3. The chain is built from TRBV6-5 and TRBJ1-1; no firm D call. The CDR3 has 13 amino acids. Per germline, CDR1 MNHEY and CDR2 SVGAGI. The V gene lost 2 bases and the J gene lost 1 base, with 5 bases spanning the gap. CDR3 nucleotide sequence: TGTGCCAGCAGTTACCCTGGGAACACTGAAGCTTTCTTT. Encoded protein: CASSYPGNTEAFF.

The chain joins TRBV29-1 to TRBJ2-5; 7 bases line up with TRBD1. The CDR3 totals 12 residues. Germline CDR1 reads SQVTM; CDR2 reads ANQGSEA. The trim removed 8 bases at V and 1 base at J, leaving 4 bases unmatched. CDR3 residues: CSLWDSQETQYF. CDR3 coding DNA: TGCAGCCTATGGGACAGCCAAGAGACCCAGTACTTC.

This sequence joins TRBV11-2 and TRBJ2-3; D is unclear. Germline V CDR1 and CDR2: SGHAT, FQNNGV. The CDR3 length is 11 residues. Trimming shortened V by 4 bases and J by 4 bases, and 3 bases separated the two germline ends. The CDR3 protein is CASSYSDTQYF. CDR3 nucleotide sequence: TGTGCCAGCAGCTACTCAGATACGCAGTATTTT.

J is TRBJ1-5 and V is TRBV28; TRBD1 aligns across 7 bases. The germline V gene encodes CDR1 MDHEN and CDR2 SYDVKM. With 5 bases clipped from V and 4 bases from J, the junction kept 5 bases outside the gene matches. The CDR3 runs to 14 residues. The CDR3 sequence: CASSGQVLNQPQHF. CDR3 coding DNA: TGTGCCAGCAGTGGACAGGTCCTTAATCAGCCCCAGCATTTT.

V is TRBV7-9 and J is TRBJ2-5; TRBD1 matches 7 bases. With 4 bases clipped from V and 5 bases from J, the junction kept 13 bases outside the gene matches. The CDR3 sequence is 16 residues long. Germline V gene data show CDR1 as SEHNR and CDR2 as FQNEAQ (reference sequence). CDR3 bases: TGTGCCAGCAGCTCTTACACGGGACCGGACAGGGAGACCCAGTACTTC. Translation: CASSSYTGPDRETQYF.

The chain carries TRBV18 and TRBJ1-3, with a possible D match to TRBD1 (5 bases). CDR1 is KGHSH, CDR2 LQKENI, per germline. V lost 1 base and J 2 bases, leaving 9 bases between the germline ends. This CDR3 region has 15 residues. In nucleotides, the CDR3 is TGTGCCAGCTCACCACGGGGGGTACCTGGAAACACCATATATTTT. Translation: CASSPRGVPGNTIYF.

The chain uses TRBV27 and TRBJ2-3, with TRBD1 as a possible D gene (5 bases). Germline V CDR1 and CDR2: MNHEY, SMNVEV (reference sequence). The CDR3 runs to 15 residues. The V end was cut by 3 bases, the J end by 7 bases, with 17 bases between. The CDR3 spells CASSFWSQARYTQYF. DNA for the CDR3: TGTGCCAGCAGTTTCTGGTCACAGGCCAGATATACGCAGTATTTT.

J is TRBJ2-7 and V is TRBV29-1, with 10 bases fitting TRBD2. The CDR3 is 14 amino acids. Germline V lookup: CDR1 SQVTM, CDR2 ANQGSEA. J was trimmed by 7 bases and V by 1 base; bases with no gene match: 7. CDR3 amino acids: CSVEAGSGGKEQYF. The CDR3 nucleotides read TGCAGCGTTGAAGCTGGTAGCGGGGGGAAAGAGCAGTACTTC.

The chain employs TRBV5-1 and TRBJ2-5; a weak D match, TRBD1 (7 bases). The DNA matches TRBJ2-7 better at its end, which makes the J call doubtful. This CDR3 is 18 amino acids long. Germline lookup yields CDR1 SGHRS and CDR2 YFSETQ. CDR3 DNA: TGCGCCAGCAGCTCTATTGGGTTCGCGGGACAGAGCTCCTACGAGCAGTACTTC. Its protein is CASSSIGFAGQSSYEQYF.

This chain links TRBV7-2 with TRBJ1-1; D gene uncertain. Germline CDR1 reads SGHTA; CDR2 reads FQGNSA. Trimming left V 1 base short and J 9 bases short, with 18 bases between. This CDR3 has 15 residues. The CDR3: CASSLVPNGRSQAFF. CDR3 DNA sequence: TGTGCCAGCAGCTTAGTCCCCAACGGCCGGAGCCAAGCTTTCTTT.

This clone was picked up one time. V is TRBV6-5 and J is TRBJ2-7, with 8 bases that match TRBD2. The V gene end was trimmed by 2 bases and the J gene end by 6 bases; junction bases not matched to a gene: 6. CDR1 is MNHEY and CDR2 is SVGAGI in the germline V gene. The CDR3 totals 14 residues. The CDR3 DNA reads as TGTGCCAGCAGTTACGGACGCGGGAGGAGCGAGCAGTACTTC. This gives the protein CASSYGRGRSEQYF.

This chain links TRBV15 with TRBJ2-1; 7 bases line up with TRBD1. V trimming: 1 base; J trimming: 6 bases; junction bases outside the gene matches: 15. The germline CDR1 and CDR2 sequences are LNHNV and YYDKDF (reference sequence). The CDR3 consists of 18 residues. This CDR3 reads CATSRGPGDSGRSNEQFF. Written as DNA, the CDR3 is TGTGCCACCAGCAGAGGGCCTGGGGACAGCGGTAGAAGCAATGAGCAGTTCTTC.

The CDR3 loop is CASSSRTGTKTYEQYF. The CDR3 bases are TGTGCCAGCAGTTCACGGACGGGCACTAAGACCTACGAGCAGTACTTC. The chain combines TRBV28 with TRBJ2-7; unclear D gene. In germline, CDR1 is MDHEN, CDR2 SYDVKM. CDR3 length: 16 amino acids. V lost 4 bases and J lost 2, with 18 bases in between.

The rearrangement links TRBV7-6 to TRBJ2-5; D could derive from TRBD1 or TRBD2 (6 bases each). This CDR3 has 13 amino acids. V was clipped by 1 base and J by 4 bases, with 7 bases between them. Looked up from germline, CDR1 is SGHVS and CDR2 is FNYEAQ. The CDR3 nucleotides read TGTGCCAGCAGCTTAGAGGGGGGAGAGACCCAGTACTTC. Translation: CASSLEGGETQYF.

The chain uses TRBV5-4 and TRBJ1-5, with D possibly matching TRBD1 (5 bases). The V and J ends lost 4 bases and 6 bases respectively, with 11 bases between them. Germline V gene lookup returns CDR1 SGHNT and CDR2 YYREEE (reference sequence). The CDR3 runs to 13 residues. The CDR3 loop reads CASSLGLGQPQHF. The CDR3 DNA is TGTGCCAGCAGCCTGGGACTTGGTCAGCCCCAGCATTTT.

CDR3 sequence: CASMSGQTSPTGYTF. The DNA for the CDR3 is TGCGCCAGCATGTCTGGCCAGACATCCCCTACGGGCTACACCTTC. The rearrangement uses TRBV5-1 and TRBJ1-2; D not resolved. The CDR3 spans 15 residues. Germline values: CDR1 SGHRS, CDR2 YFSETQ. The V end was cut by 6 bases, the J end by 8 bases, with 23 bases between.

The J gene is TRBJ2-5, the V gene TRBV10-3; D is perhaps TRBD1 (5 bases). Trimming cost V 4 bases and J 5 bases, with 17 bases left between them. The CDR3 is 15 residues long. CDR1 is ENHRY, CDR2 SYGVKD, per germline. The CDR3 DNA sequence: TGTGCCATCAGTGGACAGAACGGTGGTCTCGAGACCCAGTACTTC. Amino acid sequence: CAISGQNGGLETQYF.

The genes are TRBV6-5 and TRBJ2-7; D gene unclear. The CDR3 length is 14 residues. Germline CDR1 MNHEY, CDR2 SVGAGI. V gave up 5 bases and J gave up 5 bases, with 16 bases separating them. DNA for the CDR3: TGTGCCAGCAGTACCACGTTCGGAACTAACGAGCAGTACTTC. This sequence encodes CASSTTFGTNEQYF.

The V call is TRBV27, the J call TRBJ2-3; no reliable D call. CDR1 and CDR2 (germline): MNHEY, SMNVEV (reference sequence). The V end was cut by 5 bases, the J end by 2 bases, with 17 bases between. CDR3 length: 16 amino acids. The CDR3 nucleotides read TGTGCCAGCAGTGGGCATTCCGACGGGTTCACAGATACGCAGTATTTT. The encoded protein is CASSGHSDGFTDTQYF.

The CDR3 here is CASTAQSSGANVLTF. The CDR3 DNA reads as TGTGCCAGCACCGCGCAGAGCTCTGGGGCCAACGTCCTGACTTTC. The rearrangement uses TRBV27 and TRBJ2-6; D is unresolved. The CDR3 spans 15 residues. In germline, CDR1 is MNHEY, CDR2 SMNVEV (reference sequence). Trimming took off 7 bases at V and 0 bases at J, with 10 bases between the two ends.

V and J are TRBV28 and TRBJ2-6, with D hard to call. Germline CDR1 and CDR2: MDHEN and SYDVKM. V lost 10 bases and J lost 4, with 11 bases in between. The CDR3 totals 13 residues. CDR3 sequence: CAIQTSGANVLTF. Written as DNA, the CDR3 is TGTGCCATCCAAACCTCCGGGGCCAACGTCCTGACTTTC.